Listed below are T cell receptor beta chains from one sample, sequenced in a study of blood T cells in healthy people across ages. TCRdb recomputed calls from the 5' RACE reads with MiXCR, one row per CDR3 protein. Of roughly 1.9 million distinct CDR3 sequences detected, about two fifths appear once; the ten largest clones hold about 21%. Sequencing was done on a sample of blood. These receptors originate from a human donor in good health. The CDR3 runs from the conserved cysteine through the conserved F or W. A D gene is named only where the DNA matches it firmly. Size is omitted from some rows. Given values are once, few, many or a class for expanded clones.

CDR3 protein: CASSLAVGTNTEAFF
CDR3 DNA: TGCGCCAGCAGCTTGGCCGTGGGGACGAACACTGAAGCTTTCTTT
D gene: NA
clone size: NA
CDR3 length: 15
J gene: TRBJ1-1
V gene: TRBV5-1

CDR3 protein: CASSSAGQGGYEQYF
CDR3 DNA: TGTGCCAGTAGTTCGGCGGGACAGGGAGGGTACGAGCAGTACTTC
D gene: TRBD1
clone size: few
CDR3 length: 15
J gene: TRBJ2-7
V gene: TRBV12-3/TRBV12-4

CDR3 protein: CASSPDQTRGSYNEQFF
CDR3 DNA: TGCGCCAGCAGCCCAGATCAGACTAGGGGATCCTACAATGAGCAGTTCTTC
D gene: NA
clone size: NA
CDR3 length: 17
J gene: TRBJ2-1
V gene: TRBV4-3

CDR3 protein: CASSPGPYGYTF
CDR3 DNA: TGTGCCAGCAGCCCAGGCCCTTATGGCTACACCTTC
D gene: NA
clone size: many
CDR3 length: 12
J gene: TRBJ1-2
V gene: TRBV27

CDR3 protein: CASSLQRQGFEQYF
CDR3 DNA: TGTGCCAGCAGCTTACAGCGGCAGGGGTTCGAGCAGTACTTC
D gene: NA
clone size: NA
CDR3 length: 14
J gene: TRBJ2-7
V gene: TRBV7-8

CDR3 protein: CASGMRDRGLETQYF
CDR3 DNA: TGTGCTAGTGGCATGAGGGACAGGGGGTTGGAGACCCAGTACTTC
D gene: TRBD1
clone size: NA
CDR3 length: 15
J gene: TRBJ2-5
V gene: TRBV12-5

CDR3 protein: CSAFTRDTATDTQYF
CDR3 DNA: TGCAGTGCTTTCACCCGGGACACTGCCACAGATACGCAGTATTTT
D gene: NA
clone size: NA
CDR3 length: 15
J gene: TRBJ2-3
V gene: TRBV20-1

CDR3 protein: CASSQPRASYEQYF
CDR3 DNA: TGCGCCAGCAGCCAACCCAGGGCTTCCTACGAGCAGTACTTC
D gene: NA
clone size: NA
CDR3 length: 14
J gene: TRBJ2-7
V gene: TRBV4-1

CDR3 protein: CASSQDKTGPNYEQYF
CDR3 DNA: TGCGCCAGCAGCCAAGATAAGACAGGGCCCAACTACGAGCAGTACTTC
D gene: TRBD1
clone size: NA
CDR3 length: 16
J gene: TRBJ2-7
V gene: TRBV4-3

CDR3 protein: CASSLERGARETQYF
CDR3 DNA: TGCGCCAGCAGCTTGGAGAGGGGGGCCAGAGAGACCCAGTACTTC
D gene: NA
clone size: NA
CDR3 length: 15
J gene: TRBJ2-5
V gene: TRBV5-1

CDR3 protein: CSAVGSFGETQYF
CDR3 DNA: TGCAGTGCGGTAGGGTCTTTCGGAGAGACCCAGTACTTC
D gene: NA
clone size: NA
CDR3 length: 13
J gene: TRBJ2-5
V gene: TRBV20-1

CDR3 protein: CASSQGGAISNYGYTF
CDR3 DNA: TGCGCCAGCAGCCAAGGGGGGGCTATTTCTAACTATGGCTACACCTTC
D gene: NA
clone size: few
CDR3 length: 16
J gene: TRBJ1-2
V gene: TRBV4-3

CDR3 protein: CSVGFLGAGTDTQYF
CDR3 DNA: TGCAGCGTTGGATTCTTAGGAGCGGGGACAGATACGCAGTATTTT
D gene: TRBD2
clone size: NA
CDR3 length: 15
J gene: TRBJ2-3
V gene: TRBV29-1

CDR3 protein: CASSQEEGAGNTEAFF
CDR3 DNA: TGCGCCAGCAGCCAAGAAGAGGGGGCGGGAAACACTGAAGCTTTCTTT
D gene: TRBD1
clone size: NA
CDR3 length: 16
J gene: TRBJ1-1
V gene: TRBV5-1

CDR3 protein: CASSSTKAAETQYF
CDR3 DNA: TGTGCCAGCAGCTCCACCAAGGCGGCAGAGACCCAGTACTTC
D gene: NA
clone size: NA
CDR3 length: 14
J gene: TRBJ2-5
V gene: TRBV7-6

CDR3 protein: CAISQGINTEAFF
CDR3 DNA: TGTGCCATCAGTCAAGGGATAAACACTGAAGCTTTCTTT
D gene: NA
clone size: NA
CDR3 length: 13
J gene: TRBJ1-1
V gene: TRBV10-3

CDR3 protein: CSATDRVTYYGYTF
CDR3 DNA: TGCAGTGCTACGGACAGAGTGACGTACTATGGCTACACCTTC
D gene: NA
clone size: few
CDR3 length: 14
J gene: TRBJ1-2
V gene: TRBV20-1

CDR3 protein: CASSTPGTGVGYEQYF
CDR3 DNA: TGTGCCAGCTCAACGCCCGGGACAGGGGTTGGTTACGAGCAGTACTTC
D gene: TRBD1
clone size: few
CDR3 length: 16
J gene: TRBJ2-7
V gene: TRBV18

CDR3 protein: CASSIGGGSTEAFF
CDR3 DNA: TGTGCCAGTAGTATTGGAGGGGGGTCCACTGAAGCTTTCTTT
D gene: NA
clone size: NA
CDR3 length: 14
J gene: TRBJ1-1
V gene: TRBV19

CDR3 protein: CASSLHLGEKLFF
CDR3 DNA: TGTGCCAGCAGCTTACATCTGGGGGAAAAACTGTTTTTT
D gene: NA
clone size: NA
CDR3 length: 13
J gene: TRBJ1-4
V gene: TRBV7-8

CDR3 protein: CAGSLKARADTQYF
CDR3 DNA: TGTGCCGGCAGCTTAAAAGCACGCGCAGATACGCAGTATTTT
D gene: NA
clone size: NA
CDR3 length: 14
J gene: TRBJ2-3
V gene: TRBV7-2

CDR3 protein: CASPSRDWKYNQPQHF
CDR3 DNA: TGTGCCAGCCCCTCCAGGGATTGGAAATACAATCAGCCCCAGCATTTT
D gene: NA
clone size: NA
CDR3 length: 16
J gene: TRBJ1-5
V gene: TRBV27

CDR3 protein: CATSRDLTRTGANVLTF
CDR3 DNA: TGTGCCACCAGCAGAGATCTCACTCGGACCGGGGCCAACGTCCTGACTTTC
D gene: NA
clone size: few
CDR3 length: 17
J gene: TRBJ2-6
V gene: TRBV15

CDR3 protein: CASSQNQGALSANYGYTF
CDR3 DNA: TGTGCCAGCTCACAAAACCAGGGTGCTCTTTCAGCTAACTATGGCTACACCTTC
D gene: NA
clone size: few
CDR3 length: 18
J gene: TRBJ1-2
V gene: TRBV18

CDR3 protein: CASSQAQGANPYEQYF
CDR3 DNA: TGCGCCAGCAGCCAGGCTCAGGGGGCCAACCCCTACGAGCAGTACTTC
D gene: TRBD1
clone size: NA
CDR3 length: 16
J gene: TRBJ2-7
V gene: TRBV4-1

CDR3 protein: CSVENWNTEAFF
CDR3 DNA: TGCAGCGTTGAGAACTGGAACACTGAAGCTTTCTTT
D gene: NA
clone size: NA
CDR3 length: 12
J gene: TRBJ1-1
V gene: TRBV29-1

CDR3 protein: CASSEQIQEDNEAFF
CDR3 DNA: TGTGCCAGCAGCGAGCAGATTCAGGAGGATAATGAAGCTTTCTTT
D gene: NA
clone size: NA
CDR3 length: 15
J gene: TRBJ1-1
V gene: TRBV7-8

CDR3 protein: CASSSQTGEQPQHF
CDR3 DNA: TGTGCCAGCAGCTCCCAGACAGGGGAACAGCCCCAGCATTTT
D gene: TRBD1
clone size: NA
CDR3 length: 14
J gene: TRBJ1-5
V gene: TRBV5-6

CDR3 protein: CASSVTGLVHNEQFF
CDR3 DNA: TGTGCCAGCAGCGTTACTGGACTAGTTCACAATGAGCAGTTCTTC
D gene: TRBD2
clone size: NA
CDR3 length: 15
J gene: TRBJ2-1
V gene: TRBV7-2

CDR3 protein: CAWSGLTGIHGYTF
CDR3 DNA: TGTGCCTGGAGTGGATTGACAGGGATTCATGGCTACACCTTC
D gene: TRBD1
clone size: NA
CDR3 length: 14
J gene: TRBJ1-2
V gene: TRBV30

CDR3 protein: CASNNQQGSSYNEQFF
CDR3 DNA: TGTGCCAGCAATAATCAACAGGGCAGCTCCTACAATGAGCAGTTCTTC
D gene: NA
clone size: few
CDR3 length: 16
J gene: TRBJ2-1
V gene: TRBV28

CDR3 protein: CASTPVGQSQETQYF
CDR3 DNA: TGTGCCAGCACCCCGGTGGGGCAGAGTCAAGAGACCCAGTACTTC
D gene: NA
clone size: NA
CDR3 length: 15
J gene: TRBJ2-5
V gene: TRBV7-2

CDR3 protein: CASSVGWGGGNIQYF
CDR3 DNA: TGTGCCAGCAGCGTAGGGTGGGGCGGTGGAAACATTCAGTACTTC
D gene: NA
clone size: NA
CDR3 length: 15
J gene: TRBJ2-4
V gene: TRBV9

CDR3 protein: CATSDLTKGGYTF
CDR3 DNA: TGTGCCACCAGTGATTTGACCAAGGGAGGCTACACCTTC
D gene: NA
clone size: few
CDR3 length: 13
J gene: TRBJ1-2
V gene: TRBV24-1

CDR3 protein: CASTQGSGSTDTQYF
CDR3 DNA: TGCGCCAGCACCCAGGGTAGCGGGAGCACAGATACGCAGTATTTT
D gene: TRBD2
clone size: NA
CDR3 length: 15
J gene: TRBJ2-3
V gene: TRBV5-1

CDR3 protein: CASSLPLREQYF
CDR3 DNA: TGTGCCAGCAGTCTACCACTTCGCGAGCAGTACTTC
D gene: NA
clone size: NA
CDR3 length: 12
J gene: TRBJ2-7
V gene: TRBV12-3/TRBV12-4

CDR3 protein: CASSLGRAADTQYF
CDR3 DNA: TGTGCCAGCAGCTTAGGGCGAGCGGCAGATACGCAGTATTTT
D gene: NA
clone size: many
CDR3 length: 14
J gene: TRBJ2-3
V gene: TRBV7-2

CDR3 protein: CASSLMGPWGEQYF
CDR3 DNA: TGCGCCAGCAGCTTGATGGGGCCTTGGGGGGAGCAGTACTTC
D gene: NA
clone size: NA
CDR3 length: 14
J gene: TRBJ2-7
V gene: TRBV5-1

CDR3 protein: CASKALAGTDTQYF
CDR3 DNA: TGTGCCAGTAAGGCCCTAGCTGGTACAGATACGCAGTATTTT
D gene: NA
clone size: few
CDR3 length: 14
J gene: TRBJ2-3
V gene: TRBV12-3/TRBV12-4

CDR3 protein: CASSPYGGRGGEQFF
CDR3 DNA: TGTGCCAGCAGCCCCTACGGGGGACGTGGGGGTGAGCAGTTCTTC
D gene: NA
clone size: few
CDR3 length: 15
J gene: TRBJ2-1
V gene: TRBV3-1

CDR3 protein: CASSLAGPANEQFF
CDR3 DNA: TGTGCCAGCAGCTTAGCGGGTCCAGCCAATGAGCAGTTCTTC
D gene: NA
clone size: few
CDR3 length: 14
J gene: TRBJ2-1
V gene: TRBV7-3

CDR3 protein: CSANSGGETQYF
CDR3 DNA: TGCAGTGCTAATAGCGGGGGAGAGACCCAGTACTTC
D gene: TRBD2
clone size: NA
CDR3 length: 12
J gene: TRBJ2-5
V gene: TRBV20-1

CDR3 protein: CASSSLAGGPRQYF
CDR3 DNA: TGTGCCAGCAGCTCACTAGCGGGGGGACCACGGCAGTATTTT
D gene: TRBD2
clone size: NA
CDR3 length: 14
J gene: TRBJ2-3
V gene: TRBV11-2

CDR3 protein: CASSPPSRDNEQFF
CDR3 DNA: TGTGCCAGCTCACCACCATCCCGGGACAATGAGCAGTTCTTC
D gene: NA
clone size: few
CDR3 length: 14
J gene: TRBJ2-1
V gene: TRBV18

CDR3 protein: CASSLSLASTDTQYF
CDR3 DNA: TGTGCCAGCAGCTTAAGTCTGGCTAGCACAGATACGCAGTATTTT
D gene: NA
clone size: NA
CDR3 length: 15
J gene: TRBJ2-3
V gene: TRBV7-3

CDR3 protein: CASSKNQGANYGYTF
CDR3 DNA: TGTGCCAGCAGCAAGAATCAGGGGGCTAACTATGGCTACACCTTC
D gene: NA
clone size: NA
CDR3 length: 15
J gene: TRBJ1-2
V gene: TRBV21-1